These T cell receptor beta chains were read from a single sample in a study of cytomegalovirus exposure and HLA in healthy donors. The table came from immunoSEQ multiplex PCR; TCRdb's copy has only in-frame clones and leaves some out. The sample gives approximately 210,000 clones, 75% to 85% of which show up once; 1.5% is in the top ten. Sample: PBMCs. Every receptor here comes from a girl under 18 in good health and CMV-seropositive. CDR3s include the opening cysteine and the closing phenylalanine or tryptophan. D genes are given only for firm matches. A row's size may be missing; if present it is once, few, many or a size class.

v_gene	d_gene	j_gene	abundance	CDR3aa	CDR3nt
TRBV5-3	-	TRBJ2-3	-	CARSLGTRDTQYF	TGTGCCAGAAGCCTTGGGACTCGCGATACGCAGTATTTT
TRBV19	-	TRBJ2-3	-	CASSRGRGKSTDTQYF	TGTGCCAGTAGTAGGGGCAGGGGAAAGAGCACAGATACGCAGTATTTT
TRBV6-9	TRBD1	TRBJ2-7	-	CASSYCDPGTGTWEQYF	TGTGCCAGCAGTTATTGCGACCCCGGGACAGGGACGTGGGAGCAGTACTTC
TRBV2	-	TRBJ1-6	-	CAGRAGSGGDSPLHF	TGTGCCGGACGCGCAGGGAGCGGGGGGGATTCACCCCTCCACTTT
TRBV4-3	-	TRBJ1-3	-	CASSQDRGSGNTIYF	TGCGCCAGCAGCCAAGATCGGGGCTCTGGAAACACCATATATTTT
TRBV7-9	-	TRBJ1-1	once	CASSPIRGNTEAFF	TGTGCCAGCAGCCCTATTCGGGGGAACACTGAAGCTTTCTTT
TRBV6-4	-	TRBJ2-1	-	CASSDPEGEGFNEQFF	TGTGCCAGCAGTGACCCCGAGGGGGAGGGATTCAATGAGCAGTTCTTC
TRBV21-1	-	TRBJ2-2	-	CARPTGANTGELFF	TGTGCCAGGCCAACGGGGGCGAACACCGGGGAGCTGTTTTTT
TRBV6-5	-	TRBJ2-7	-	CASSYTGTSYEQYF	TGTGCCAGCAGTTACACCGGGACTTCTTACGAGCAGTACTTC
TRBV7-2	TRBD2	TRBJ2-5	once	CASSLGLAGGPEETQYF	TGTGCCAGCAGCCTGGGACTAGCGGGGGGGCCGGAGGAGACCCAGTACTTC
TRBV7-9	TRBD1	TRBJ1-1	-	CASSLPDRGTEAFF	TGTGCCAGCAGCTTACCCGACAGGGGGACTGAAGCTTTCTTT
TRBV4-1	TRBD2	TRBJ2-3	-	CASSQVAGGLPTQYF	TGCGCCAGCAGCCAGGTAGCGGGGGGACTCCCTACGCAGTATTTT
TRBV27	-	TRBJ1-1	-	CASSSVGRVAFF	TGTGCCAGCAGTTCGGTCGGCAGGGTGGCTTTCTTT
TRBV9	-	TRBJ2-6	-	CASSGPRDSGANVLTF	TGTGCCAGCAGCGGGCCCAGGGACTCTGGGGCCAACGTCCTGACTTTC
TRBV7-9	TRBD2	TRBJ2-5	once	CASSLESRGVQETQYF	TGTGCCAGCAGCTTAGAGTCGCGGGGGGTACAAGAGACCCAGTACTTC
TRBV7-9	-	TRBJ2-6	-	CASWSSGANVLTF	TGTGCCAGCTGGAGTTCTGGGGCCAACGTCCTGACTTTC
TRBV7-7	-	TRBJ2-5	-	CASSSQGIETQYF	TGTGCCAGCAGTTCTCAGGGAATTGAGACCCAGTACTTC
TRBV30	TRBD1	TRBJ2-3	once	CAWSDIGTGGMKDTQYF	TGTGCCTGGAGTGATATTGGGACAGGGGGCATGAAAGATACGCAGTATTTT
TRBV18	-	TRBJ2-1	-	CASSPLVGNNEQFF	TGTGCCAGCTCACCTCTAGTAGGAAACAATGAGCAGTTCTTC
TRBV10-1	TRBD2	TRBJ2-1	-	CASSGPSGPIYNEQFF	TGCGCCAGCAGTGGCCCTAGCGGGCCAATATACAATGAGCAGTTCTTC
TRBV19	-	TRBJ1-5	-	CASSPGGGSDQPQHF	TGTGCCAGTAGTCCAGGCGGAGGATCCGATCAGCCCCAGCATTTT
TRBV10-3	TRBD1	TRBJ2-7	few	CAISGTGGLDEQYF	TGTGCCATCAGTGGGACAGGGGGCTTGGACGAGCAGTACTTC
TRBV30	TRBD1	TRBJ1-6	-	CVWSVLRTGDSPLHF	TGTGTCTGGAGTGTACTCCGGACAGGGGATTCACCCCTCCACTTT
TRBV6-1	-	TRBJ2-1	-	CASLPQTDYNEQFF	TGTGCCAGCTTACCGCAGACAGACTACAATGAGCAGTTCTTC
TRBV11-2	-	TRBJ2-7	-	CASSLGLAYEQYF	TGTGCCAGCAGCTTAGGGCTAGCCTACGAGCAGTACTTC
TRBV9	TRBD1	TRBJ2-3	-	CASSGGTGSSDTQYF	TGTGCCAGCAGTGGGGGGACAGGGAGTTCAGATACGCAGTATTTT
TRBV4-1	-	TRBJ2-5	-	CASSQTLQETQYF	TGCGCCAGCAGCCAAACACTACAAGAGACCCAGTACTTC
TRBV6-5	TRBD1	TRBJ1-5	-	CASSHQGAGQPQHF	TGTGCCAGCAGTCACCAGGGGGCGGGTCAGCCCCAGCATTTT
TRBV19	TRBD1	TRBJ1-1	-	CASTPGQGRPEAFF	TGTGCCAGTACCCCAGGACAGGGGAGGCCTGAAGCTTTCTTT